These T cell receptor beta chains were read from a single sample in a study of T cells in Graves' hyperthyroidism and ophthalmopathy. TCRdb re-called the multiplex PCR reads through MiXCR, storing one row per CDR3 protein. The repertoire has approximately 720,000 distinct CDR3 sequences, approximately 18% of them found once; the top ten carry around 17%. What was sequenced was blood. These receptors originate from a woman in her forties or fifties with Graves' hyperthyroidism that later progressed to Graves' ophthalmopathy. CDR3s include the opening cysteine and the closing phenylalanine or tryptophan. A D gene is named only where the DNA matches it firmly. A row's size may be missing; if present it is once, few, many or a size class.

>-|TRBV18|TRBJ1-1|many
CASSPLRYGDTEAFF
TGTGCCAGCTCACCACTAAGGTATGGGGACACTGAAGCTTTCTTT
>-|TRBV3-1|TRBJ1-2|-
CASSQDLAGREGYTF
TGTGCCAGCAGCCAAGATCTCGCAGGGCGGGAAGGCTACACCTTC
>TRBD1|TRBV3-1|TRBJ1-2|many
CASSPGQALSYTF
TGTGCCAGCAGCCCGGGACAGGCTTTGAGCTACACCTTC
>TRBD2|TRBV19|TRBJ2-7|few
CASSPSGANSYEQYF
TGTGCCAGTAGTCCTAGCGGGGCGAACTCCTACGAGCAGTACTTC
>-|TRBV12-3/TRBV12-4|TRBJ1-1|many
CASRSQNMNTEAFF
TGTGCCAGCAGGTCTCAGAACATGAACACTGAAGCTTTCTTT
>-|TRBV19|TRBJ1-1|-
CASTGEGVRAFF
TGTGCCAGTACCGGGGAAGGGGTGCGAGCTTTCTTT
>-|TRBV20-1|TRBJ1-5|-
CSARETGSRQPQHF
TGCAGTGCTAGAGAAACAGGGAGTAGGCAGCCCCAGCATTTT
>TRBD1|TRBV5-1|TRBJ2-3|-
CASSSTGASPDTQYF
TGCGCCAGCAGCTCAACAGGGGCAAGTCCAGATACGCAGTATTTT
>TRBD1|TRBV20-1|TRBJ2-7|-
CSAQDRARWEQYF
TGCAGTGCTCAAGACAGGGCCCGGTGGGAGCAGTACTTC
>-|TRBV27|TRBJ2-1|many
CASSFPGRGTYNEQFF
TGTGCCAGCAGTTTCCCAGGGAGAGGGACCTACAATGAGCAGTTCTTC
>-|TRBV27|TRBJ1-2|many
CASSRNPGSYGYTF
TGTGCCAGCAGTCGGAATCCGGGAAGCTATGGCTACACCTTC
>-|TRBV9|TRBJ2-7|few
CASSVLPQGPYEQYF
TGTGCCAGCAGCGTTTTACCCCAAGGCCCCTACGAGCAGTACTTC
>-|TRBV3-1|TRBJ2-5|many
CASSQDGPNLSRFQETQYF
TGTGCCAGCAGCCAAGACGGTCCCAACCTCAGTCGATTTCAAGAGACCCAGTACTTC
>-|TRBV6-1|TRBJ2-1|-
CASTEGEAYNEQFF
TGTGCCAGCACCGAAGGGGAGGCTTACAATGAGCAGTTCTTC
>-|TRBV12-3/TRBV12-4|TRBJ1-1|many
CASIPTPNTEAFF
TGTGCCAGCATCCCGACACCTAACACTGAAGCTTTCTTT
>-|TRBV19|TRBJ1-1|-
CASSIVAEGWTEAFF
TGTGCCAGTAGTATAGTGGCCGAAGGGTGGACTGAAGCTTTCTTT
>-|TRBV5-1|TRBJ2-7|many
CASSLRDGDYEQYF
TGCGCCAGCAGCCTCCGGGACGGAGACTACGAGCAGTACTTC
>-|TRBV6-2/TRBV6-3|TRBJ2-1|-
CASSDHTEDEQFF
TGCGCCAGCAGTGACCATACAGAGGATGAGCAGTTCTTC
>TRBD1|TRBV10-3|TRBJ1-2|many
CAISIPQGASNYGYTF
TGTGCCATCAGTATACCTCAGGGGGCCTCTAACTATGGCTACACCTTC
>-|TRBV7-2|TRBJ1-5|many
CASRQNRDINQPQHF
TGTGCCAGCAGACAAAATAGGGACATCAATCAGCCCCAGCATTTT
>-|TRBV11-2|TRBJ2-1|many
CASSSLRNEQFF
TGTGCCAGCAGCTCACTCCGCAATGAGCAGTTCTTC
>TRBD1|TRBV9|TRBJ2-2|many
CASSTSAGTGGNTGELFF
TGTGCCAGCAGCACTTCCGCCGGGACAGGGGGTAACACCGGGGAGCTGTTTTTT
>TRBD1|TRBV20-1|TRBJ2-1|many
CSAPPWGQGPVKRDEQFF
TGCAGTGCCCCCCCTTGGGGACAGGGTCCTGTCAAGAGGGATGAGCAGTTCTTC
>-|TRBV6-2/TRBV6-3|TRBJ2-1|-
CASSMGTGRVEQFF
TGTGCCAGCAGTATGGGGACGGGGAGAGTGGAGCAGTTCTTC
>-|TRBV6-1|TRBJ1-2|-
CASSTPAAGFYGYTF
TGTGCCAGCAGTACCCCTGCGGCCGGGTTCTATGGCTACACCTTC
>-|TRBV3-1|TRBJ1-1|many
CASGYGLDGIREAFF
TGTGCCAGCGGGTATGGACTGGACGGAATTCGAGAAGCTTTCTTT
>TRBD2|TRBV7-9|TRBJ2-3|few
CASSSGGPASTDTQYF
TGTGCCAGCAGCTCGGGGGGGCCAGCTAGCACAGATACGCAGTATTTT
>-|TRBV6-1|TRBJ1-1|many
CASTQSRDAEAFF
TGTGCCAGCACCCAAAGTAGGGACGCTGAAGCTTTCTTT
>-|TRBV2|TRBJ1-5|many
CASSEIRRTSQPQHF
TGTGCCAGCAGTGAAATCCGGAGGACCTCTCAGCCCCAGCATTTT
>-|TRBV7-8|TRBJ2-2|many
CASSPAGNTGELFF
TGTGCCAGCAGCCCCGCCGGGAACACCGGGGAGCTGTTTTTT
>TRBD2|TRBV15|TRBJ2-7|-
CATSRAGLAGAYEQYF
TGTGCCACCAGCAGAGCGGGACTAGCGGGGGCCTACGAGCAGTACTTC
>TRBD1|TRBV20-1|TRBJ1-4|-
CSASSPPQGVREKLFF
TGCAGTGCTAGCTCTCCCCCACAGGGGGTTAGGGAAAAACTGTTTTTT
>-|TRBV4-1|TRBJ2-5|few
CASSQPWDGTQYF
TGCGCCAGCAGCCAACCATGGGACGGGACCCAGTACTTC
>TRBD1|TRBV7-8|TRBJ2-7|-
CASSQDRVYEQYF
TGTGCCAGCAGCCAGGACAGGGTCTACGAGCAGTACTTC
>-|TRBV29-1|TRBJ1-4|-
CSVERQGGEKLFF
TGCAGCGTTGAACGGCAGGGAGGTGAAAAACTGTTTTTT
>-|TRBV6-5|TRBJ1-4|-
CASSYRMVTNEKLFF
TGTGCCAGCAGTTACAGGATGGTAACTAATGAAAAACTGTTTTTT
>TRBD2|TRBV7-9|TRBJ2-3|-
CASSITSGESDTQYF
TGTGCCAGCAGCATAACTAGCGGGGAGTCAGATACGCAGTATTTT
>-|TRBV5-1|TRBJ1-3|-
CASSLQGNLHSGNTIYF
TGCGCCAGCAGCTTGCAGGGGAACCTCCACTCTGGAAACACCATATATTTT
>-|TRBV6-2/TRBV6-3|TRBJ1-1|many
CASSPSVPVEAFF
TGTGCCAGCAGTCCCAGCGTCCCTGTTGAAGCTTTCTTT